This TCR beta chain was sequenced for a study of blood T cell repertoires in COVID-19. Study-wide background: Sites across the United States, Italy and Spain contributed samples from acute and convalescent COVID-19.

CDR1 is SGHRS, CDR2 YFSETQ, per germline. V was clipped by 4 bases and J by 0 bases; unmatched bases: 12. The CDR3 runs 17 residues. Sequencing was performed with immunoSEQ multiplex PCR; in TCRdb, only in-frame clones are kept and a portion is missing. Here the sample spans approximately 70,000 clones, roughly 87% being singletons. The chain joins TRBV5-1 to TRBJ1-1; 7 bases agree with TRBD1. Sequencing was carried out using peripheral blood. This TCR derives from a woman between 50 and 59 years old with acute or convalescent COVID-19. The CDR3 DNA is TGCGCCAGCAGCCGGGAGGGACAGCTTAGCATGAACACTGAAGCTTTCTTT. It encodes CASSREGQLSMNTEAFF.